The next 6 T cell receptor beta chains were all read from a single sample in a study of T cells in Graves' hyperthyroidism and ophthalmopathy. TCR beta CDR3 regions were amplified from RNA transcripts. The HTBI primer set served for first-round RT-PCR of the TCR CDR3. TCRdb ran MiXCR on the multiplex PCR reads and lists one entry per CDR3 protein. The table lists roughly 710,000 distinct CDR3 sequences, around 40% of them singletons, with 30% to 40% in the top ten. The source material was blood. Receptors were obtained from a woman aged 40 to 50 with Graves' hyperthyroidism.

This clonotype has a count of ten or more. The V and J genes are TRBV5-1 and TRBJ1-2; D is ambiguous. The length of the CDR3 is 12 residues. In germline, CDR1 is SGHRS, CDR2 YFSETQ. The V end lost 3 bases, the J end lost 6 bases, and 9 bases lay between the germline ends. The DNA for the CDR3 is TGCGCCAGCAGCTCGTGGGAAGATGGCTACACCTTC. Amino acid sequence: CASSSWEDGYTF.

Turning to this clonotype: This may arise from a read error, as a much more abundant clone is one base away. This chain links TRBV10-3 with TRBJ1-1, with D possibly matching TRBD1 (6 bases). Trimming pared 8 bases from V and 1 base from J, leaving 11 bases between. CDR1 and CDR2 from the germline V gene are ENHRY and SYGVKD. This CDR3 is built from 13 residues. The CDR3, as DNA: TGTGCCATCGGGAAGGGGGGGAACACTGAAGCTTTCTTT. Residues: CAIGKGGNTEAFF.

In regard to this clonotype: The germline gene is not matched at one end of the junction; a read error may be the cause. This CDR3 is CASSQEVQGRGSYEQYF. The CDR3 region has the DNA TGCGCCAGCAGCCAAGAAGTACAGGGGAGAGGCTCCTACGAGCAGTACTTC. V usage is TRBV11-2 and J usage is TRBJ2-7; TRBD1 matches at 7 bases. Germline V gives CDR1 SGHAT, CDR2 FQNNGV. The CDR3 length is 17 residues.

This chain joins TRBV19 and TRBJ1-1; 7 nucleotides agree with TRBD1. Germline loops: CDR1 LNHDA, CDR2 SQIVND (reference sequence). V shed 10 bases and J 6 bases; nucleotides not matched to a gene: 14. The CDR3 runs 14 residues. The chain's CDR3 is CATLAPQGWSEAFF. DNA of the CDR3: TGTGCCACCCTAGCCCCACAGGGGTGGTCTGAAGCTTTCTTT.

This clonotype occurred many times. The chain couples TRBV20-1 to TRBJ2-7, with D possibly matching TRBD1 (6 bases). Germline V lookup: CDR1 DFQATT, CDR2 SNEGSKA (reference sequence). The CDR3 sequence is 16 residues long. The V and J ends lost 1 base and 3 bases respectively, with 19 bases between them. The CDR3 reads CSARGTDRKGRYEQYF. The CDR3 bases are TGCAGTGCTAGAGGTACCGACAGGAAGGGACGCTACGAGCAGTACTTC.

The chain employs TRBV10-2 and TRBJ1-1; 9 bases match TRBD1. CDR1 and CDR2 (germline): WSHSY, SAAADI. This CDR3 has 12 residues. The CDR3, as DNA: TGCCCCCGGGGGACAGGGTCGACTGAAGCTTTCTTT. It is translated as CPRGTGSTEAFF.